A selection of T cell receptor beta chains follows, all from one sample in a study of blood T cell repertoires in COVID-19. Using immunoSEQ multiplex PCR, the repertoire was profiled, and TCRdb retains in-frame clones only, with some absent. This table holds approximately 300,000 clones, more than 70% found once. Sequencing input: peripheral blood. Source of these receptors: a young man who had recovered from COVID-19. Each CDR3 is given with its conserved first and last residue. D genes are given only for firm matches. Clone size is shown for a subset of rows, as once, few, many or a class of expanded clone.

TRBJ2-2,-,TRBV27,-,TGTGCCAGCAGTTTCTCCCAGGGCCCCGGGGAGCTGTTTTTT,CASSFSQGPGELFF
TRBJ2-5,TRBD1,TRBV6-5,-,TGTGCCAGCAGTACTCAGGGGGCTCGGGAGACCCAGTACTTC,CASSTQGARETQYF
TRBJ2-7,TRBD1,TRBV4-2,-,TGTGCCAGCAGCCAAGAGGCCCAGGGGGCCTCCTACGAGCAGTACTTC,CASSQEAQGASYEQYF
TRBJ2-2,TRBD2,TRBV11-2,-,TGTGCCAGCAGCACAAGACTAGCGGGAGCCGACGGGGAGCTGTTTTTT,CASSTRLAGADGELFF
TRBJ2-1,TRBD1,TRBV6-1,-,TGTGCCAGCAGTGGGGGACAGGGGCCGAGTCCCTACAATGAGCAGTTCTTC,CASSGGQGPSPYNEQFF
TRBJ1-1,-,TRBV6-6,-,TGTGCCAGCACCATCCCGCAGGGCGAGAGTGGTCTAGGAGCTTTCTTT,CASTIPQGESGLGAFF
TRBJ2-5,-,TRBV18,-,TGTGCCAGCTCACCAGAGTTCAGCGGGCGGTGGACCCAGTACTTC,CASSPEFSGRWTQYF
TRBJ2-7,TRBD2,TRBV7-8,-,TGTGCCAGCAGTGGGGGACTAGCCAACTACGAGCAGTACTTC,CASSGGLANYEQYF
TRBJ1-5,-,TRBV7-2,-,TGTGCCAGCAGCTTATGGGGGGAGGGGGGCAATCAGCCCCAGCATTTT,CASSLWGEGGNQPQHF
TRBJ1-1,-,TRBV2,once,TGTGCCAGCAGGACGACGGCAGGGAGGGACACTGAAGCTTTCTTT,CASRTTAGRDTEAFF
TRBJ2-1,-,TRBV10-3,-,TGTGCCACCCAGCGGGCTGAGAGCTCCTACAATGAGCAGTTCTTC,CATQRAESSYNEQFF
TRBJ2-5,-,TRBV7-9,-,TGTGCCAGCAGCCTAACAGAGATCCAAGAGACCCAGTACTTC,CASSLTEIQETQYF
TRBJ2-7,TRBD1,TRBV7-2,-,TGTGCCAGCAGCTTAGGGGCTCCGGGGACAGTTACCTACGAGCAGTACTTC,CASSLGAPGTVTYEQYF
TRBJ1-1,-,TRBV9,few,TGTGCCAGCGGACGGACAGAAGAAGCTTTCTTT,CASGRTEEAFF
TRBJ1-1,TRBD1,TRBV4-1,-,TGCGCCAGCAGCCAGCTCAGGGGGATGAACACTGAAGCTTTCTTT,CASSQLRGMNTEAFF